This T cell receptor (beta chain) derives from a study of CXCR3-negative and CXCR3-positive naive CD8 T cells. Study results and limitations: With CXCR3 expression partially decreased after cryopreservation, most assays relied on fresh PBMCs. Naive cells positive for CXCR3 carried more hydrophobic TRB CDR3s than CXCR3-negative ones. Comparably high diversity marked both naive subsets, whereas memory CD8+ cells had much lower diversity.

This CDR3 region has 15 residues. CDR1 and CDR2 (germline): SGHVS, FNYEAQ. In regard to this clonotype: Its specificity is not known.

UMI-labeled 5' RACE yielded the TRB cDNA libraries. Reprocessing the 5' RACE reads, TCRdb reports a single entry for every CDR3 protein and omits DNA. This table holds some 130,000 distinct CDR3 sequences. Researchers sorted roughly 310,000 cells of each CD8+ T cell subset in triplicate. Within the CD8+ T cell compartment, naive cells were CD45RO-CCR7+CD27+CD95-. This clonotype was sampled from a human donor in good health. Some clones in this sample may be carry-over from other donors' samples. The sequenced sample was naive CXCR3+ CD8+ T cells from blood. Subset described: CD45RO-CCR7+CD27+CD95- naive CD8+ T cells expressing CXCR3 (TNR3+). The chain has TRBV7-6 and TRBJ1-2; TCRdb outputs TRBD1, but without DNA this stays unchecked. CDR3 amino acids: CASSLGDRGIYGYTF.